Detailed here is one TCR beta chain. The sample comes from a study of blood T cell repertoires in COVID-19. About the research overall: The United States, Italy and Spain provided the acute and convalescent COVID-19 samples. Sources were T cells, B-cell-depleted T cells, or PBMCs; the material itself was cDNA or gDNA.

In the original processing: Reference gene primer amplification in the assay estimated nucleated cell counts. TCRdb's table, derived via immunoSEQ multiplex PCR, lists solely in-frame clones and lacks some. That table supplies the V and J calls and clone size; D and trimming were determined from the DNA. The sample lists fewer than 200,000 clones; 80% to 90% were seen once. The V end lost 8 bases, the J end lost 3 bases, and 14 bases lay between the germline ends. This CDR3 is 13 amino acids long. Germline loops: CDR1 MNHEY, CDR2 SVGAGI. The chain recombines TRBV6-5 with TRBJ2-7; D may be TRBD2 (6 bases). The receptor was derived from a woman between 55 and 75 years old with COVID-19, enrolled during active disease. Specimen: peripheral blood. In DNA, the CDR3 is TGTGCCAGCGCAATGGAGGGACTCTACGAGCAGTACTTC. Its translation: CASAMEGLYEQYF.